This is a list of T cell receptor beta chains from one sample in a study of cytomegalovirus exposure and HLA in healthy donors. The assay was immunoSEQ multiplex PCR, and TCRdb's table has in-frame clones only and misses some. The data show 100,000 to 150,000 clones, about 80% seen once. The material sequenced was PBMCs. The receptors come from a girl aged 2 to 10 in good health and CMV-seronegative. CDR3s include the opening cysteine and the closing phenylalanine or tryptophan. The D gene is left open where the match is weak. Rows may omit the clone size; those that give it use once, few, many or a size class.

CDR3nt: TGTGCCAGCAGGGCCACAGGTACGCAGTATTTT; CDR3aa: CASRATGTQYF; v_gene: TRBV28; abundance: NA; d_gene: NA; j_gene: TRBJ2-3
CDR3nt: TGTGCCAGCAGCGCAGCCGGGACAGGGGGCACAGATACGCAGTATTTT; CDR3aa: CASSAAGTGGTDTQYF; v_gene: TRBV11-2; abundance: NA; d_gene: TRBD1; j_gene: TRBJ2-3
CDR3nt: TGTGCCAGCAGCCCCAGGCACAGGGGGCAAGGCGGGGAGCTGTTTTTT; CDR3aa: CASSPRHRGQGGELFF; v_gene: TRBV7-2; abundance: NA; d_gene: TRBD1; j_gene: TRBJ2-2
CDR3nt: TGCGCCAGCAGCCAAGATTCTAGCGGGGGACCCTATAGCACAGATACGCAGTATTTT; CDR3aa: CASSQDSSGGPYSTDTQYF; v_gene: TRBV4-1; abundance: few; d_gene: TRBD2; j_gene: TRBJ2-3
CDR3nt: TGTGCCAGCAGCAATGAAGGGGCGGGAAAAGAAAAACTGTTTTTT; CDR3aa: CASSNEGAGKEKLFF; v_gene: TRBV5-6; abundance: NA; d_gene: NA; j_gene: TRBJ1-4
CDR3nt: TGTGCCAGCAGTGAAAATCCCTCCACGCGGTTCTTC; CDR3aa: CASSENPSTRFF; v_gene: TRBV2; abundance: NA; d_gene: NA; j_gene: TRBJ2-1
CDR3nt: TGCAGCGTTGAAGGACAGGGAGGCTTCTACAATGAGCAGTTCTTC; CDR3aa: CSVEGQGGFYNEQFF; v_gene: TRBV29-1; abundance: NA; d_gene: NA; j_gene: TRBJ2-1
CDR3nt: TGCGCCAGCATATCAGACAGGGGGCGAAGGAGGGCAGCAACTAATGAAAAACTGTTTTTT; CDR3aa: CASISDRGRRRAATNEKLFF; v_gene: TRBV10-2; abundance: NA; d_gene: TRBD1; j_gene: TRBJ1-4
CDR3nt: TGTGCCAGCAGCTTAGTTCCCTTAGGGACAGGGAAGTACGAGCAGTACTTC; CDR3aa: CASSLVPLGTGKYEQYF; v_gene: TRBV7-8; abundance: once; d_gene: TRBD1; j_gene: TRBJ2-7
CDR3nt: TGTGCCAGCAGCCCCGGGGAAAAACTGTTTTTT; CDR3aa: CASSPGEKLFF; v_gene: TRBV11-2; abundance: NA; d_gene: NA; j_gene: TRBJ1-4
CDR3nt: TGTGCCAGCTCACCAGAAGCTTTAGTTAATTCACCCCTCCACTTT; CDR3aa: CASSPEALVNSPLHF; v_gene: TRBV18; abundance: NA; d_gene: NA; j_gene: TRBJ1-6
CDR3nt: TGTGCCAGCAGCTTGGGGCTCATGAACACTGAAGCTTTCTTT; CDR3aa: CASSLGLMNTEAFF; v_gene: TRBV11-1; abundance: NA; d_gene: NA; j_gene: TRBJ1-1
CDR3nt: TGTGCCAGCAGTTACTCCAAGAGCGGGGAGACCCAGTACTTC; CDR3aa: CASSYSKSGETQYF; v_gene: TRBV6-5; abundance: NA; d_gene: NA; j_gene: TRBJ2-5
CDR3nt: TGTGCCAGCAGCCAGGGTTTGGGATACCCCTCCTACAATGAGCAGTTCTTC; CDR3aa: CASSQGLGYPSYNEQFF; v_gene: TRBV7-9; abundance: NA; d_gene: NA; j_gene: TRBJ2-1
CDR3nt: TGTGCCAGCATCCAAAGGACTAGCGGGAGCTACGAGCAGTACTTC; CDR3aa: CASIQRTSGSYEQYF; v_gene: TRBV7-8; abundance: NA; d_gene: TRBD2; j_gene: TRBJ2-7
CDR3nt: TGTGCCAGCAGCGCCACTAGCGGGGGTCCCTACGAGCAGTACTTC; CDR3aa: CASSATSGGPYEQYF; v_gene: TRBV27; abundance: NA; d_gene: TRBD2; j_gene: TRBJ2-7
CDR3nt: TGTGCCAGCAGCCAGGGCCGTAATGAAAAACTGTTTTTT; CDR3aa: CASSQGRNEKLFF; v_gene: TRBV13; abundance: few; d_gene: NA; j_gene: TRBJ1-4
CDR3nt: TGTGCCAGCAGTCTCTCAGGGCAGGCGGGAAACACCATATATTTT; CDR3aa: CASSLSGQAGNTIYF; v_gene: TRBV2; abundance: few; d_gene: NA; j_gene: TRBJ1-3
CDR3nt: TGCAGTGCTAGACTAGAACCTGAGCAGTTCTTC; CDR3aa: CSARLEPEQFF; v_gene: TRBV20-1; abundance: once; d_gene: NA; j_gene: TRBJ2-1
CDR3nt: TGCGCCAGCAGCCAAGTCGGGTTTGACTATGGCTACACCTTC; CDR3aa: CASSQVGFDYGYTF; v_gene: TRBV4-3; abundance: few; d_gene: NA; j_gene: TRBJ1-2
CDR3nt: TGTGCCAGTAGTATCGTCGACAGTCTCACTGAAGCTTTCTTT; CDR3aa: CASSIVDSLTEAFF; v_gene: TRBV19; abundance: NA; d_gene: NA; j_gene: TRBJ1-1
CDR3nt: TGTGCCAGCAGTTTACAGGGTGCTGGGGCCAACGTCCTGACTTTC; CDR3aa: CASSLQGAGANVLTF; v_gene: TRBV6-5; abundance: once; d_gene: NA; j_gene: TRBJ2-6